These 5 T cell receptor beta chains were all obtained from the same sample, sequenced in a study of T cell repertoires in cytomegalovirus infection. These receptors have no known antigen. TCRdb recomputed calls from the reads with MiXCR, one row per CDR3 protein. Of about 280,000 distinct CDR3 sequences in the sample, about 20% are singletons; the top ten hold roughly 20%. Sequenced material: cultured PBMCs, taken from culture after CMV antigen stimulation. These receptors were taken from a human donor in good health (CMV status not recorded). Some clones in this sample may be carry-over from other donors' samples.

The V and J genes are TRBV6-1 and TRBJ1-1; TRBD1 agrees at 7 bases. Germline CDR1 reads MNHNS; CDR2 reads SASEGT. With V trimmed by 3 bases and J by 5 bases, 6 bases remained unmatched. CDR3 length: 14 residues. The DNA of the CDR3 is TGTGCCAGCAGTGATAACAGGGGAATGACTGAAGCTTTCTTT. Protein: CASSDNRGMTEAFF.

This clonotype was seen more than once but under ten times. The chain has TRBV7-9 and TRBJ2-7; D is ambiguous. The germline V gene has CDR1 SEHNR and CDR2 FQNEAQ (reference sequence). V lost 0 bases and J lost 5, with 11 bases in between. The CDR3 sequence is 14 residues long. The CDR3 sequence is CASSLAASSHEQYF. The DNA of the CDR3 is TGTGCCAGCAGCTTAGCGGCTAGTTCCCACGAGCAGTACTTC.

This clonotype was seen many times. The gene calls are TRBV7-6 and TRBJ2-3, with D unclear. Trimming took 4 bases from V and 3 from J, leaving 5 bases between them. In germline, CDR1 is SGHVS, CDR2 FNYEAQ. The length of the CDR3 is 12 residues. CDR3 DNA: TGTGCCAGCAGCTCCCTAACAGATACGCAGTATTTT. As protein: CASSSLTDTQYF.

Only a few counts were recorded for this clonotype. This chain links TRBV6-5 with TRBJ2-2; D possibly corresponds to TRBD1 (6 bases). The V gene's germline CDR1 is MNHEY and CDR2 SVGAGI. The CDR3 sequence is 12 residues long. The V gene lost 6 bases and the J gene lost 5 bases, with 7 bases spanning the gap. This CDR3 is CASRQGTGELFF. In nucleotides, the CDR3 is TGTGCCAGCAGACAGGGTACCGGGGAGCTGTTTTTT.

CDR3 nucleotide sequence: TGTGCCAGCAGTCTTTACGGGAACGTAAGAAGCACTAATGAAAAACTGTTTTTT. This sequence encodes CASSLYGNVRSTNEKLFF. This rearrangement joins TRBV27 to TRBJ1-4, with unresolved D. CDR1 is MNHEY, CDR2 SMNVEV, per germline (reference sequence). The CDR3 extends over 18 amino acids. The V and J ends lost 5 bases and 2 bases respectively, with 21 bases between them.